This entry lists 12 T cell receptor beta chains sequenced from one sample in a study of cytomegalovirus exposure and HLA in healthy donors. The PCR made use of 60 Vbeta and 13 Jbeta primers. Profiling relied on immunoSEQ multiplex PCR, and the TCRdb table lists in-frame clones only, not all of them. Across under 120,000 clones, the top ten clones capture 0.55% to 0.6% of the sample. The sequenced sample consisted of PBMCs. These receptors originate from a man aged 45-65 years in good health and CMV-seronegative.

This chain connects TRBV5-6 to TRBJ1-1, with TRBD1 as a possible D gene (5 bases). Trimming removed 4 bases at V and 3 bases at J, with 13 bases between. The CDR3 contains 14 residues. The V gene's germline CDR1 is SGHDT and CDR2 YYEEEE. Written as DNA, the CDR3 is TGTGCCAGCAGCCCGGGGGTTCGGGACACTGAAGCTTTCTTT. It specifies CASSPGVRDTEAFF.

The chain links TRBV9 to TRBJ1-3; TRBD1 aligns across 12 bases. The CDR3 loop spans 19 amino acids. Germline CDR1 reads SGDLS; CDR2 reads YYNGEE. The V gene end was trimmed by 0 bases and the J gene end by 3 bases; junction bases not matched to a gene: 10. The CDR3 reads CASSVGSGQGASGGNTIYF. As DNA, the CDR3 is TGTGCCAGCAGCGTAGGGTCGGGACAGGGGGCATCAGGTGGAAACACCATATATTTT.

The chain carries TRBV6-5 and TRBJ1-1; D is undetermined. In germline, CDR1 is MNHEY, CDR2 SVGAGI. The CDR3 totals 15 residues. V was shortened by 6 bases and J by 1 base, with 15 bases between the two germline ends. The CDR3 DNA follows: TGTGCCAGCAGCCCCGGGAACTTCAAGAACACTGAAGCTTTCTTT. It is translated as CASSPGNFKNTEAFF.

The chain carries TRBV27 and TRBJ1-1, with D possibly matching TRBD1 (6 bases). V was trimmed by 9 bases and J by 5 bases, leaving 34 bases between them. Germline values: CDR1 MNHEY, CDR2 SMNVEV (reference sequence). This CDR3 is 19 amino acids long. The CDR3 coding sequence is TGTGCCAGTTTTGCTGGAAAATTCCCAGGGGACGTAGTGAGGACTGAAGCTTTCTTT. It specifies CASFAGKFPGDVVRTEAFF.

This chain connects TRBV29-1 to TRBJ1-1; D is ambiguous. Trimming pared 0 bases from V and 3 bases from J, leaving 11 bases between. Germline V gene lookup returns CDR1 SQVTM and CDR2 ANQGSEA. This CDR3 is 14 amino acids long. The CDR3 is CSVEDARVYTEAFF. DNA for the CDR3: TGCAGCGTTGAAGATGCGAGGGTCTACACTGAAGCTTTCTTT.

The chain is built from TRBV5-1 and TRBJ1-3; 8 bases match TRBD1. V was pared by 5 bases and J by 0 bases, with 7 bases of the junction left unmatched. Germline V gives CDR1 SGHRS, CDR2 YFSETQ. The CDR3 runs 16 residues. This chain's CDR3 is CASRRDRGNSGNTIYF. The CDR3 coding sequence is TGCGCCAGCAGGCGAGACAGGGGAAACTCTGGAAACACCATATATTTT. The variable domain in full, with the rest retrieved from reference TRBV5-1 and TRBJ1-3, is KAGVTQTPRYLIKTRGQQVTLSCSPISGHRSVSWYQQTPGQGLQFLFEYFSETQRNKGNFPGRFSGRQFSNSRSEMNVSTLELGDSALYLCASRRDRGNSGNTIYFGEGSWLTVV.

The chain is built from TRBV5-1 and TRBJ1-4; TRBD1 is a possible D gene (6 bases). The germline V gene has CDR1 SGHRS and CDR2 YFSETQ. This CDR3 has 14 residues. Trimming stripped 2 bases from V and 5 bases from J, with 10 bases between. CDR3 loop: CASSFGDINEKLFF. In nucleotides, the CDR3 is TGCGCCAGCAGCTTCGGGGACATCAATGAAAAACTGTTTTTT.

This chain connects TRBV5-1 to TRBJ2-7; a possible D gene is TRBD2 (6 bases). Germline CDR1 SGHRS, CDR2 YFSETQ. This CDR3 region has 16 residues. Trimming removed 4 bases at V and 0 bases at J, with 17 bases between. CDR3 in amino acids: CASSPGLTSSSYEQYF. The CDR3 DNA reads as TGCGCCAGCAGCCCCGGACTAACTTCTAGCTCCTACGAGCAGTACTTC.

The chain employs TRBV9 and TRBJ2-1; 8 bases are a match to TRBD1. This CDR3 spans 15 amino acids. J gave up 3 bases and V 1 base, and 3 bases lay outside the gene matches. CDR1 and CDR2 from the germline V gene are SGDLS and YYNGEE. CDR3 nucleotide sequence: TGTGCCAGCAGCGTACAGGGGGCTGGCTACAATGAGCAGTTCTTC. It specifies CASSVQGAGYNEQFF.

The rearrangement uses TRBV7-2 and TRBJ1-4; tentatively, D is TRBD1 (5 bases). CDR1 SGHTA and CDR2 FQGNSA come from the germline V gene. V lost 7 bases and J lost 5, with 11 bases in between. The CDR3 runs 13 residues. The chain's CDR3 is CASTKGVNEKLFF. DNA for the CDR3: TGTGCCAGCACTAAAGGGGTAAATGAAAAACTGTTTTTT.

The J gene is TRBJ1-3, the V gene TRBV19; 9 nucleotides match TRBD1. The length of the CDR3 is 16 residues. V lost 5 bases to trimming and J lost 4 bases; unmatched junction nucleotides: 9. Germline V lookup: CDR1 LNHDA, CDR2 SQIVND (reference sequence). This chain's CDR3 is CASSETGGSGGNTIYF. The CDR3 bases are TGTGCCAGTAGTGAAACAGGGGGCTCTGGAGGAAACACCATATATTTT.

V is TRBV7-9 and J is TRBJ2-7; 9 bases fit TRBD2. The CDR3 totals 18 residues. V dropped 0 bases and J dropped 0; count of bases not matched to a gene: 9. From germline, CDR1 is SEHNR and CDR2 FQNEAQ (reference sequence). The CDR3 loop reads CASSLARSGRSSSYEQYF. The CDR3 region has the DNA TGTGCCAGCAGCTTAGCGCGAAGCGGGAGGTCGAGCTCCTACGAGCAGTACTTC.